This is a list of T cell receptor beta chains from one sample in a study of T cell changes during pregnancy in multiple sclerosis. Sequenced by immunoSEQ multiplex PCR; TCRdb stores in-frame clones only, minus some. The repertoire holds nearly 25,000 clones, with approximately 90% as singletons. This specimen consisted of CD4+ T cells from peripheral blood mononuclear cells, obtained in the first trimester of pregnancy. The receptors originated from a female donor in good health, enrolled as a control in a pregnancy study. Each CDR3 is given with its conserved first and last residue. Fields, in order: J gene, V gene, CDR3 protein.

TRBJ2-7 TRBV5-4 CASSIGQGPYEQYF
TRBJ2-1 TRBV29-1 CSVDSRGSYNEQFF
TRBJ2-1 TRBV5-1 CASSLARGLAGGNEQFF
TRBJ2-3 TRBV7-8 CASSPLGLVTDTQYF
TRBJ2-3 TRBV30 CAWAPGGLTSDTQYF
TRBJ2-3 TRBV9 CASRLSGTDTQYF
TRBJ1-4 TRBV5-1 CASSLDVATNEKLFF
TRBJ2-7 TRBV5-1 CASSPGLAPYEQYF
TRBJ2-5 TRBV12-5 CASGQGLAGGNVKETQYF
TRBJ2-2 TRBV7-3 CASSSRVTGELFF
TRBJ2-3 TRBV6-1 CASSESGGRTDTQYF
TRBJ1-2 TRBV30 CAWSSTRGDYGYTF